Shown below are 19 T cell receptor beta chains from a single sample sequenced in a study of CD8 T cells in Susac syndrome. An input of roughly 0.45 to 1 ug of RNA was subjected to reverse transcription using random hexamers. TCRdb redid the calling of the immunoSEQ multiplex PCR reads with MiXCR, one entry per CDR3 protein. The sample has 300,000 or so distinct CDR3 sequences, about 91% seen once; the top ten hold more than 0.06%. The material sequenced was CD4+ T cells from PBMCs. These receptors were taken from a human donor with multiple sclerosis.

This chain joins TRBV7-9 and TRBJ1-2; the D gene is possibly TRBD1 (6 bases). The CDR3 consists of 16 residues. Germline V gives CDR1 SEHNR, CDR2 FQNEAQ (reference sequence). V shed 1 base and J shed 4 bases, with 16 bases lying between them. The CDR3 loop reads CASSLGWGQRGYGYTF. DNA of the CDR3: TGTGCCAGCAGCTTAGGCTGGGGGCAAAGGGGCTATGGCTACACCTTC.

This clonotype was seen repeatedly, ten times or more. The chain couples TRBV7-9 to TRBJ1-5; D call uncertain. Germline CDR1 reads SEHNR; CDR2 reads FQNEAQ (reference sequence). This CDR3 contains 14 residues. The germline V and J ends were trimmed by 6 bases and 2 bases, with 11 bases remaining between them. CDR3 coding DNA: TGTGCCAGCAGTTTGACGGGTGGCAATCAGCCCCAGCATTTT. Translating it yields CASSLTGGNQPQHF.

Written as DNA, the CDR3 is TGTGCCAGCATCGAATGGGAAGCGGGGAGTCATAGCACAGATACGCAGTATTTT. Protein sequence: CASIEWEAGSHSTDTQYF. This sequence joins TRBV2 and TRBJ2-3; 7 positions match TRBD2. The junction had 16 bases not matched to a gene; V was cut back by 7 bases and J by 0 bases. This CDR3 contains 18 residues. Germline assignment: CDR1 SNHLY and CDR2 FYNNEI.

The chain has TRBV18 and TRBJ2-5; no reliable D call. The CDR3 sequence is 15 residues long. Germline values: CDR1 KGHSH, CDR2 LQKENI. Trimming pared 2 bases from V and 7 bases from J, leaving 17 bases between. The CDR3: CASSPSDSAGRTQYF. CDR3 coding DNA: TGTGCCAGCTCACCATCCGACTCTGCCGGTCGGACCCAGTACTTC.

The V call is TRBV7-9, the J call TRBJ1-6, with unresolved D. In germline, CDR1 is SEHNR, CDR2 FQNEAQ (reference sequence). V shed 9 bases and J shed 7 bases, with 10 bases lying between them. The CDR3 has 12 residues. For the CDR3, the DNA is TGTGCCAGTGCAAGAGGGAATTCACCCCTCCACTTT. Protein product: CASARGNSPLHF.

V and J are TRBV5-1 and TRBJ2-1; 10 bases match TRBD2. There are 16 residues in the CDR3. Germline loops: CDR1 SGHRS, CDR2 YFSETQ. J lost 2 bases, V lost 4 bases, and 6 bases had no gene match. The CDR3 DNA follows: TGCGCCAGCAGCCTTTCAACTAGCGGGGCCTACAATGAGCAGTTCTTC. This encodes CASSLSTSGAYNEQFF.

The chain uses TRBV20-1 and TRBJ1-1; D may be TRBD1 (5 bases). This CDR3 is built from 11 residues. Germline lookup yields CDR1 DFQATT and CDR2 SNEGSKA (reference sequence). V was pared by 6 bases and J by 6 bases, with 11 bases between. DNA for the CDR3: TGCAGTGCCAGGGCTGACGCTGAAGCTTTCTTT. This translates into CSARADAEAFF.

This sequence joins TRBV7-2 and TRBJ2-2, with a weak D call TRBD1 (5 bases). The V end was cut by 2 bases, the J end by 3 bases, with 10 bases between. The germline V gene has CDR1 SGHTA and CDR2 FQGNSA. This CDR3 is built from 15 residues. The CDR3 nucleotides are TGTGCCAGCAGCTTATGGACAACTTACACCGGGGAGCTGTTTTTT. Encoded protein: CASSLWTTYTGELFF.

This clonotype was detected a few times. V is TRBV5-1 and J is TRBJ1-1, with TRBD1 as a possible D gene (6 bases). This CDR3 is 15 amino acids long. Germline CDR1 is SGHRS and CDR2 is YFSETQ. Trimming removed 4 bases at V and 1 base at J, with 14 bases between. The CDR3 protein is CASSPGAGENTEAFF. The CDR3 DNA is TGCGCCAGCAGCCCCGGTGCAGGGGAGAACACTGAAGCTTTCTTT.

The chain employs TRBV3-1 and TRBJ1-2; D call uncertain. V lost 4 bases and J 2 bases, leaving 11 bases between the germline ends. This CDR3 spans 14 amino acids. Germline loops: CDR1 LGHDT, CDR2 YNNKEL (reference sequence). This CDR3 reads CASSPLGVNYGYTF. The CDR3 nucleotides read TGTGCCAGCAGCCCCCTCGGGGTGAACTATGGCTACACCTTC.

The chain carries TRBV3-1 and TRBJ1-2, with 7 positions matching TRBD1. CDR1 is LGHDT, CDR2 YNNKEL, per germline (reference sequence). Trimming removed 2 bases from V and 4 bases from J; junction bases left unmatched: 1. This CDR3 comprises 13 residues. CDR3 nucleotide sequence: TGTGCCAGCAGCCAAAACAGGGGCTATGGCTACACCTTC. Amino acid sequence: CASSQNRGYGYTF.

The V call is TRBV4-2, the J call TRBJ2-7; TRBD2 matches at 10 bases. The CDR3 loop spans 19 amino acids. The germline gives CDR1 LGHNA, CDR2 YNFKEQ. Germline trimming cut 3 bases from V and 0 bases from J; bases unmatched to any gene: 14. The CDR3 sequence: CASSHSSSASGGSSYEQYF. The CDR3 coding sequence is TGTGCCAGCAGCCACTCATCTTCGGCTAGCGGGGGCAGCTCCTACGAGCAGTACTTC.

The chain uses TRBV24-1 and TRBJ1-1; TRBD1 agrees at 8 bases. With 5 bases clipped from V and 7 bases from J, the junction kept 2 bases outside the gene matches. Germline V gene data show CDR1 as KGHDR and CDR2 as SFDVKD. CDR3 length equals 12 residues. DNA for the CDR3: TGTGCCACCAGTGCCGGGACAGGTGAAGCTTTCTTT. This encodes CATSAGTGEAFF.

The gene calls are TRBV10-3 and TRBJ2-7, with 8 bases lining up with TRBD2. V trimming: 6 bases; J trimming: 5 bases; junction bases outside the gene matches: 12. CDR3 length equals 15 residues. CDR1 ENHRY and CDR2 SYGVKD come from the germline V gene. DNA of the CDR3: TGTGCCATCAGCCCTCGGGGCGGGAGGTTCCACGAGCAGTACTTC. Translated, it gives CAISPRGGRFHEQYF.

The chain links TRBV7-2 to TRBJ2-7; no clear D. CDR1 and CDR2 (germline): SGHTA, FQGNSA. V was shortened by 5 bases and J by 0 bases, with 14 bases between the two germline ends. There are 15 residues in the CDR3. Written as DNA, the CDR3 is TGTGCCAGCAGCCCCCCCGTCCGCTCCTCCTACGAGCAGTACTTC. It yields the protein CASSPPVRSSYEQYF.

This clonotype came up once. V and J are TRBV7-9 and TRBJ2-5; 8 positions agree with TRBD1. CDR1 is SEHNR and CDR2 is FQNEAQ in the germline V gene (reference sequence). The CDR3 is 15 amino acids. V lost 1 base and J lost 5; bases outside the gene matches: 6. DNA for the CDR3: TGTGCCAGCAGCTTAGAGGCAGGGGGCGCGGAGACCCAGTACTTC. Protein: CASSLEAGGAETQYF.

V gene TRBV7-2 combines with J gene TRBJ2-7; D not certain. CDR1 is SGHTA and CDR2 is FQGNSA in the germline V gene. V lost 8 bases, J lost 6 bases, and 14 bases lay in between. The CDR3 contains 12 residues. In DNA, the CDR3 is TGTGCCAGCTCGGGCTCCTCGGGCGAGCAGTACTTC. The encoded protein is CASSGSSGEQYF.

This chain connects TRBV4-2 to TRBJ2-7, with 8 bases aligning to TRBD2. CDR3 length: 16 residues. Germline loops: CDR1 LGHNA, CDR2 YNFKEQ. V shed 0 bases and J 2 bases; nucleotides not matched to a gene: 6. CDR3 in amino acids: CASSQDLPGGPYEQYF. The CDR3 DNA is TGTGCCAGCAGCCAAGATCTGCCGGGGGGGCCCTACGAGCAGTACTTC.

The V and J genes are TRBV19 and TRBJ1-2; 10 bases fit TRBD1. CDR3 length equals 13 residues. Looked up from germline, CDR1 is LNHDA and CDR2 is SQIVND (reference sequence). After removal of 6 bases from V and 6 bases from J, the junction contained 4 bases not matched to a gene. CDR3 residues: CASRRQGANGYTF. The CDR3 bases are TGTGCCAGTAGACGACAGGGGGCGAATGGCTACACCTTC.